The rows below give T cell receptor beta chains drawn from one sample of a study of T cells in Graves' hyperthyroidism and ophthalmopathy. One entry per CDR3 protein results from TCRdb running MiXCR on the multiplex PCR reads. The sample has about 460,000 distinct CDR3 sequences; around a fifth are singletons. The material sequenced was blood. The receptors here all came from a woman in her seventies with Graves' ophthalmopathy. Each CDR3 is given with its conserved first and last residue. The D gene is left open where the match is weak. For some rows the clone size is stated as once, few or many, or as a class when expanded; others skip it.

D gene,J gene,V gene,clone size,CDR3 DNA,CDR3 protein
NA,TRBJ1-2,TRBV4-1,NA,TGCGCCAGCAGCCAACTTGGGGCTAACTATGGCTACACCTTC,CASSQLGANYGYTF
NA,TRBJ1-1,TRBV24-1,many,TGTGCCACCAGACCCGGGGCAGCTAACACTGAAGCTTTCTTT,CATRPGAANTEAFF
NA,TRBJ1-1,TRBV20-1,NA,TGCAGTGCTAGACGCACTCGGGCCACTGAAGCTTTCTTT,CSARRTRATEAFF
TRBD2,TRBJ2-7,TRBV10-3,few,TGTGCCATCAGTGAATCCAGCGGGAGTACCTACGAGCAGTACTTC,CAISESSGSTYEQYF
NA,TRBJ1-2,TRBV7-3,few,TGTGCCAGCAGCCCTACGGGGGGAACGATCTATGGCTACACCTTC,CASSPTGGTIYGYTF
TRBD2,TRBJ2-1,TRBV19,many,TGTGCCAGTAGTATATCGGGGGGGAGGAATGAGCAGTTCTTC,CASSISGGRNEQFF
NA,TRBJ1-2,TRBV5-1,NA,TGCGCCAGCAGCTTGGCCGGGGAAGGCTTCTATGGCTACACCTTC,CASSLAGEGFYGYTF
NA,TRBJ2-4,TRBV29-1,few,TGCAGCGGGAAGGGGGAGACCAAAAACATTCAGTACTTC,CSGKGETKNIQYF
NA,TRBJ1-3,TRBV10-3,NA,TGTGCCATCAGTGGGGGGACGGCTGGAAACACCATATATTTT,CAISGGTAGNTIYF
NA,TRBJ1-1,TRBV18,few,TGTGCCAGCTCCCTAAAGGAAGGGGACACTGAAGCTTTCTTT,CASSLKEGDTEAFF
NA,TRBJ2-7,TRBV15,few,TGTGCCACCAGCAGAGTGGCGGACGTCTCCTACGAGCAGTACTTC,CATSRVADVSYEQYF
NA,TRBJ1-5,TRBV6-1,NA,TGTGCCAGCAGAAAGGTGGGGGGATATAGCAATCAGCCCCAGCATTTT,CASRKVGGYSNQPQHF
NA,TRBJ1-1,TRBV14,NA,TGTGCCAGCAGCCACAGATACACTGAAGCTTTCTTT,CASSHRYTEAFF
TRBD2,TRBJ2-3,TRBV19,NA,TGTGCCAGTAGTATGGGTGGACTAGCCAACACAGATACGCAGTATTTT,CASSMGGLANTDTQYF
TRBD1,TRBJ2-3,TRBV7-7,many,TGTGCTAGCAGCTCAGGACAGGGGGGCACAGATACGCAGTATTTT,CASSSGQGGTDTQYF
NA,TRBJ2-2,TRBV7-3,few,TGTGCCAGCAGCTTAAGGTTCGGAGGGAGAGGAAACACCGGGGAGCTGTTTTTT,CASSLRFGGRGNTGELFF
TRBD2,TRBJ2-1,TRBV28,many,TGTGCCAGCAGTTTAACGGGAGGGATCTACAATGAGCAGTTCTTC,CASSLTGGIYNEQFF
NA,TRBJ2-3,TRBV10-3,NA,TGTGCCATCAGAGTGCTAGATACGCAGTATTTT,CAIRVLDTQYF
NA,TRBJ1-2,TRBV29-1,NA,TGCAGCGTTGAAGAAGGAACCGGCTATGGCTACACCTTC,CSVEEGTGYGYTF
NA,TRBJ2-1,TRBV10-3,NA,TGTGCCATCAGTGACGGTGGCTCCTACAATGAGCAGTTCTTC,CAISDGGSYNEQFF
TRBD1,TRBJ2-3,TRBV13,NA,TGTGCCAGCAGCTTAAAACCCGGGACAGGGTCAGATACGCAGTATTTT,CASSLKPGTGSDTQYF
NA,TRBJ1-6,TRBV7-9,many,TGTGCCAGCAGCTCCCCTGGGGGGACCTATAATTCACCCCTCCACTTT,CASSSPGGTYNSPLHF
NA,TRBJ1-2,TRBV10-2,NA,TGCGCCAGCAGTGTGACAGACAACTATGGCTACACCTTC,CASSVTDNYGYTF
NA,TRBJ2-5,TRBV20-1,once,TGCAGTGCTCAATCTACCGTCCGTGAGACCCAGTACTTC,CSAQSTVRETQYF
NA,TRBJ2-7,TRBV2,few,TGTGCCAGCAGTGGTATCGGACTTACCTACGAGCAGTACTTC,CASSGIGLTYEQYF
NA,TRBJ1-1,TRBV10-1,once,TGCGCCAGCAGTGAGGGGTGGGCTACCACTGAAGCTTTCTTT,CASSEGWATTEAFF
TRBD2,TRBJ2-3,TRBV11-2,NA,TGTGCCAGCAGCTCTGCATTTGGTGAGCGGGAGGGAACTAAGAGAGATACGCAGTATTTT,CASSSAFGEREGTKRDTQYF
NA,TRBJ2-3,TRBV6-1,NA,TGTGCCAGCAGTACGCTAGCGACCACAGATACGCAGTATTTT,CASSTLATTDTQYF
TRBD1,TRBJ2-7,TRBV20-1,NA,TGCAGTGCTAGATCCTTCGGGACAGGGGGATACGAGCAGTACTTC,CSARSFGTGGYEQYF
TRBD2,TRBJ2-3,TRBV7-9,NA,TGTGCCAGCAGCTTAGCCCCCCTTACTAGCGGGAGAACAGATACGCAGTATTTT,CASSLAPLTSGRTDTQYF
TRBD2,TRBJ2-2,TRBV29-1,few,TGCAGCGTTGTGGGACTAGCGGGAGTCGCGAACACCGGGGAGCTGTTTTTT,CSVVGLAGVANTGELFF
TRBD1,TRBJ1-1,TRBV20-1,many,TGCAGTGCGGTCAGGGACAGGGGAGACACTGAAGCTTTCTTT,CSAVRDRGDTEAFF
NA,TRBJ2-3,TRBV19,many,TGTGCCAGTAGTCTCCGGGACCGAGATACGCAGTATTTT,CASSLRDRDTQYF
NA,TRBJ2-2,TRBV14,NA,TGTGCCAGCAGCCCCTATGACAGATACACCGGGGAGCTGTTTTTT,CASSPYDRYTGELFF
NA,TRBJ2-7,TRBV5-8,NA,TGTGCCAGCAGCTCGACACGCTTATGGGACGGGAGCTCCTACGAGCAGTACTTC,CASSSTRLWDGSSYEQYF
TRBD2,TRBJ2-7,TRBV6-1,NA,TGTGCCAGCAGTCCCCCAGGTCGCGCGGGAGGGGCCTACGAGCAGTACTTC,CASSPPGRAGGAYEQYF
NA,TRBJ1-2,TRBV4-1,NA,TGCGCCAGCAGCCATATAAAAGCCGTCAGAGGGGCTTATGGCTACACCTTC,CASSHIKAVRGAYGYTF
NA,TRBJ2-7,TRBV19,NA,TGTGCCAGTACTGAGACAGTAAGCTCCTACGAGCAGTACTTC,CASTETVSSYEQYF
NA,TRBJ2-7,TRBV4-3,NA,TGCGCCAGCAGCCTTGCCCTGGCGGGAAGTAAGGCCTACGAGCAGTACTTC,CASSLALAGSKAYEQYF
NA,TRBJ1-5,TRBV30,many,TGTGCCTGGAGTGTAGCCAGGACAAGGAGTAGCAATCAGCCCCAGCATTTT,CAWSVARTRSSNQPQHF
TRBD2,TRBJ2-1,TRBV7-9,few,TGTGCCAGCAGCTTATTTCCTAGCGGGGGCGAGCAGTTCTTC,CASSLFPSGGEQFF
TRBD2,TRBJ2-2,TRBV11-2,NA,TGTGCCAGCAGCTTAGGAGGACTAGCGGGAGGGGGCGGGGAGCTGTTTTTT,CASSLGGLAGGGGELFF
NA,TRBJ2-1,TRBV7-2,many,TGTGCCAGCAGCTCCCAGGTCAGCTCCTACAATGAGCAGTTCTTC,CASSSQVSSYNEQFF
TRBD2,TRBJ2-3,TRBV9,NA,TGTGCCAGCAGCCCAAAAACTAGCGGCACAGATACGCAGTATTTT,CASSPKTSGTDTQYF
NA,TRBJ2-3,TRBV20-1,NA,TGCAGTGCCCTCGACATGCCCACAGATACGCAGTATTTT,CSALDMPTDTQYF
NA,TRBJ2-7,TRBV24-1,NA,TGTGCCACCAAGTGTCGGTTCCTCCCTTTAGGAGAGCAGTACTTC,CATKCRFLPLGEQYF
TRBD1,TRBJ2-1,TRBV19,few,TGTGCCAGTAGAACGGACAGGGGGAATGAGCAGTTCTTC,CASRTDRGNEQFF
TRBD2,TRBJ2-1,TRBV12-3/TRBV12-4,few,TGTGCCAGCAGGGGGACTAGCAGCTCCTACAATGAGCAGTTCTTC,CASRGTSSSYNEQFF
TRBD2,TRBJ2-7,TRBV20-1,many,TGCAGTGCTAGAGATTCGACTAGCGGATCCTACGAGCAGTACTTC,CSARDSTSGSYEQYF
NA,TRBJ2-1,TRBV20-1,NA,TGCAGTGCTAGAGATTTTCGACAGGTAGGGAATGAGCAGTTCTTC,CSARDFRQVGNEQFF